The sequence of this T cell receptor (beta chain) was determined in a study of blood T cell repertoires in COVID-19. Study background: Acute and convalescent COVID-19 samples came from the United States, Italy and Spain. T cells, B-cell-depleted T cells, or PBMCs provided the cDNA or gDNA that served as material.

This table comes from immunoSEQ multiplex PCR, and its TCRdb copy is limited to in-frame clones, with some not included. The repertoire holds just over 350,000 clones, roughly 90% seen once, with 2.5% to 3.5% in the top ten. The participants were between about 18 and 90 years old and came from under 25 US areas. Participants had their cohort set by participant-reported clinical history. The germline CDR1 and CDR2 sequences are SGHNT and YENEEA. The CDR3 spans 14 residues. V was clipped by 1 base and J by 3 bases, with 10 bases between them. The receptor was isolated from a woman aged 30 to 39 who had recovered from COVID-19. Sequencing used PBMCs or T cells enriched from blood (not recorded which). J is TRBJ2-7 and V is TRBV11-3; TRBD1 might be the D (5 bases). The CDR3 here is CASSLGAGNYEQYF. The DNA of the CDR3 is TGTGCCAGCAGCTTAGGGGCAGGGAACTACGAGCAGTACTTC.